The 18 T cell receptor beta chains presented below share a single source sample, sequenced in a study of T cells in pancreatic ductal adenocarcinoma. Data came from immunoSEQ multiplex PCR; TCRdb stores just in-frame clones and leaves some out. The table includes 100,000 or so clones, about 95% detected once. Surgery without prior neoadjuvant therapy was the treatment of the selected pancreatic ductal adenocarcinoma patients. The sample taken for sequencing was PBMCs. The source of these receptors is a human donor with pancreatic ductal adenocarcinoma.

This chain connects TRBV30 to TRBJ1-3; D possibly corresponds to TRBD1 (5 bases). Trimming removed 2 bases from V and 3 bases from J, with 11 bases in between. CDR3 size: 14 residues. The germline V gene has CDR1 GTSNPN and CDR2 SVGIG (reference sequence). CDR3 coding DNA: TGTGCCTGGAGTCAGGGAGGGCTTGGAAACACCATATATTTT. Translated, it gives CAWSQGGLGNTIYF.

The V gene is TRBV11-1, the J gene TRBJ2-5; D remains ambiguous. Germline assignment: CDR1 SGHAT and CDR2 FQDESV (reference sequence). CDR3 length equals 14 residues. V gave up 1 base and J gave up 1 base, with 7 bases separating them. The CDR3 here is CASSLGYSQETQYF. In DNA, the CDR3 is TGTGCCAGCAGCTTAGGGTACAGCCAAGAGACCCAGTACTTC. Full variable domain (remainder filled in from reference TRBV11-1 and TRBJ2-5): EAEVAQSPRYKITEKSQAVAFWCDPISGHATLYWYRQILGQGPELLVQFQDESVVDDSQLPKDRFSAERLKGVDSTLKIQPAELGDSAMYLCASSLGYSQETQYFGPGTRLLVL.

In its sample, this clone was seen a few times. The CDR3 bases are TGTGCCAGCAGCGTAGGACGATACGGGAGCACAGATACGCAGTATTTT. Translating gives CASSVGRYGSTDTQYF. The chain links TRBV9 to TRBJ2-3; the D is unclear. The CDR3 runs 16 residues. CDR1 and CDR2 (germline): SGDLS, YYNGEE. Trimming shortened V by 0 bases and J by 0 bases, and 11 bases separated the two germline ends.

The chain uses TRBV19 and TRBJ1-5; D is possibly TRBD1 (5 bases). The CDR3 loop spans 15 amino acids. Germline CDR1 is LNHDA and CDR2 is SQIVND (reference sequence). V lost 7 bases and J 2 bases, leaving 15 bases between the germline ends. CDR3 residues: CASTQSRVGNQPQHF. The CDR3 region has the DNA TGTGCCAGTACCCAAAGCAGGGTTGGCAATCAGCCCCAGCATTTT.

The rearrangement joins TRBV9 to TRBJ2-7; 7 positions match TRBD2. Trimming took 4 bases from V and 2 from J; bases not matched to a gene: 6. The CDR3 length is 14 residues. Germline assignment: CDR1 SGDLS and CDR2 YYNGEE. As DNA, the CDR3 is TGTGCCAGCAGCCCGGGGGGATCAACCTACGAGCAGTACTTC. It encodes CASSPGGSTYEQYF.

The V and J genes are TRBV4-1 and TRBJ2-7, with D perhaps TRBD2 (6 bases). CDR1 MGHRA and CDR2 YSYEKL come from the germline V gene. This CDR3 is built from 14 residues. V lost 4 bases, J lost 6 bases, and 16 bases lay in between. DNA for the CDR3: TGCGCCAGCAGCCTGGAGAGCCGGGGGTTCGAGCAGTACTTC. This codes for CASSLESRGFEQYF.

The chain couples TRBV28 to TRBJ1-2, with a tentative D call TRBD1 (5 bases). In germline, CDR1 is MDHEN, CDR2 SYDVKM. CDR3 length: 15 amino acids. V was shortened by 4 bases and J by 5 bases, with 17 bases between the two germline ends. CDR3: CASSSGGEYVYGYTF. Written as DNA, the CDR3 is TGTGCCAGCAGTTCCGGGGGGGAGTATGTATATGGCTACACCTTC.

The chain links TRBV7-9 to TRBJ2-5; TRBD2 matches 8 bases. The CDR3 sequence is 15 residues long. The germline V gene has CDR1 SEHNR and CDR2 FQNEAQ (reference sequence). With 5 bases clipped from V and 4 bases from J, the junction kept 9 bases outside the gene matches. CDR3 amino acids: CASSPRGGFGETQYF. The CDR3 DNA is TGTGCCAGCAGCCCCCGGGGGGGGTTCGGAGAGACCCAGTACTTC.

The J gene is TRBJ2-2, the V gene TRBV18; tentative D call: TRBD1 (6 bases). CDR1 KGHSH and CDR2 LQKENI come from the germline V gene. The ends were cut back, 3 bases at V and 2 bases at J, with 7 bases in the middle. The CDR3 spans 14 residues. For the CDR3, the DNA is TGTGCCAGCTCACCGGACAGTAACACCGGGGAGCTGTTTTTT. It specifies CASSPDSNTGELFF.

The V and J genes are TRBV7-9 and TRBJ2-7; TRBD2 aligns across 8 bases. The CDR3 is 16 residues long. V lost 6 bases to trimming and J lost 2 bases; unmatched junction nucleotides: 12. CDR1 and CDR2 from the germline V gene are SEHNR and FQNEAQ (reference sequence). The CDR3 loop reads CASRASGRDLTYEQYF. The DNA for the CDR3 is TGTGCCAGCAGGGCTAGCGGGCGCGACCTAACCTACGAGCAGTACTTC.

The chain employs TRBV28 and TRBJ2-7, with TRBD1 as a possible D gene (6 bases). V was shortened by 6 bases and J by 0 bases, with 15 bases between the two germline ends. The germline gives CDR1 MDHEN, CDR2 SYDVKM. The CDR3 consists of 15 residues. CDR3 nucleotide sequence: TGTGCCAGCAGCCGCACAGGGTATAGCTCCTACGAGCAGTACTTC. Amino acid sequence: CASSRTGYSSYEQYF.

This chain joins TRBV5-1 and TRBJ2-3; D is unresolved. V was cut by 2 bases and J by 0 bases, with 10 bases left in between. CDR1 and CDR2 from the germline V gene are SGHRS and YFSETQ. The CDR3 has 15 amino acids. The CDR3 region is CASSLARFSTDTQYF. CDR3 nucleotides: TGCGCCAGCAGCTTAGCGCGGTTTAGCACAGATACGCAGTATTTT.

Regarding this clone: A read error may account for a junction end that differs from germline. The CDR3 here is CASREAGVGPSGELFF. In DNA, the CDR3 is TGTGCCAGCAGGGAAGCGGGAGTGGGCCCCTCCGGGGAGCTGTTTTTT. V usage is TRBV6-1 and J usage is TRBJ2-2, with 8 bases matching TRBD2. This CDR3 region has 16 residues. Germline V lookup: CDR1 MNHNS, CDR2 SASEGT.

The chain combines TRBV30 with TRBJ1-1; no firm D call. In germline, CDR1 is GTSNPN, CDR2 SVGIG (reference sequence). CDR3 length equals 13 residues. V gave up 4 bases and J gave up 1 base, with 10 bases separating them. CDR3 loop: CAWNSQANTEAFF. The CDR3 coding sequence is TGTGCCTGGAACTCCCAGGCGAACACTGAAGCTTTCTTT.

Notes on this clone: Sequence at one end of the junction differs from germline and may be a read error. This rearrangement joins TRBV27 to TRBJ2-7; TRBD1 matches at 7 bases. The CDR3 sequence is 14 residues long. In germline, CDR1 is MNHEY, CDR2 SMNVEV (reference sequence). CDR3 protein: CASRRQGLSFEQYF. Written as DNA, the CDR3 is TGTGCCAGCCGGAGACAGGGCCTATCCTTCGAGCAGTACTTC.

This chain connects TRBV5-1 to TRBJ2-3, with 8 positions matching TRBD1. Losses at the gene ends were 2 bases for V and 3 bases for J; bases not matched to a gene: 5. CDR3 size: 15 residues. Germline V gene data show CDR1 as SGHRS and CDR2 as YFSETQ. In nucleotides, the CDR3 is TGCGCCAGCAGCTTCGAGACAGGGGTTACAGATACGCAGTATTTT. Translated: CASSFETGVTDTQYF.

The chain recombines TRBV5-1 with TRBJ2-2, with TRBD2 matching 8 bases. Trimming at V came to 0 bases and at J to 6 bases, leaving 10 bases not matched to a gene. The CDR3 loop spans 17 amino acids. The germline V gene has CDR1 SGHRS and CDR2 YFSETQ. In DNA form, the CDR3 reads TGCGCCAGCAGCTTGGCCCTTGGGACTAGTGTCCCCGGGGAGCTGTTTTTT. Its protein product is CASSLALGTSVPGELFF.

DNA for the CDR3: TGTGCCAGCAGCCGGCGAGGGGGAGGGGTAGATACGCAGTATTTT. Its translation: CASSRRGGGVDTQYF. The chain employs TRBV5-4 and TRBJ2-3, with D perhaps matching TRBD2 (7 bases). Trimming cost V 4 bases and J 5 bases, with 17 bases left between them. This CDR3 is built from 15 residues. Germline CDR1 SGHNT, CDR2 YYREEE (reference sequence).